Below are 7 T cell receptor beta chains sequenced from a single sample in a study of T cell responses to AZD1222 COVID-19 vaccine. Generated by immunoSEQ multiplex PCR, the TCRdb table keeps only in-frame clones and is missing some. The sample holds some 99,000 clones, 70% to 90% seen once. The sample here was peripheral blood, taken on day 0 of AZD1222 vaccination. Every receptor here comes from an adult in good health.

The J gene is TRBJ2-1, the V gene TRBV13; 13 bases align to TRBD2. The trim removed 0 bases at V and 13 bases at J, leaving 9 bases unmatched. Germline V gives CDR1 PRHDT, CDR2 FYEKMQ (reference sequence). This CDR3 is 16 amino acids long. The CDR3 protein is CASSLGGSGTSGIQFF. CDR3 DNA: TGTGCCAGCAGCTTAGGCGGGTCCGGGACTAGCGGGATACAGTTCTTC. The complete variable domain, with remaining parts taken from reference TRBV13 and TRBJ2-1, reads AAGVIQSPRHLIKEKRETATLKCYPIPRHDTVYWYQQGPGQDPQFLISFYEKMQSDKGSIPDRFSAQQFSDYHSELNMSSLELGDSALYFCASSLGGSGTSGIQFFGPGTRLTVL.

This clone appeared a few times. V gene TRBV6-5 combines with J gene TRBJ2-7; tentatively, D is TRBD1 (7 bases). CDR3 length: 15 amino acids. Germline-derived CDR1 and CDR2 are MNHEY and SVGAGI. The V gene lost 7 bases and the J gene lost 3 bases, with 19 bases spanning the gap. The chain's CDR3 is CASMRNQGGFYEQYV. CDR3 nucleotide sequence: TGTGCCAGCATGCGTAATCAGGGGGGCTTCTACGAGCAGTACGTC.

The rearrangement links TRBV11-3 to TRBJ2-7, with 7 bases that match TRBD1. Looked up from germline, CDR1 is SGHNT and CDR2 is YENEEA. The CDR3 loop spans 14 amino acids. With 1 base clipped from V and 2 bases from J, the junction kept 2 bases outside the gene matches. In DNA form, the CDR3 reads TGTGCCAGCAGCTTAGGCCAGGGGGCCTACGAGCAGTACTTC. Amino acids: CASSLGQGAYEQYF.

The chain links TRBV4-3 to TRBJ2-5; D gene ambiguous. CDR3 length equals 13 residues. Germline V gene lookup returns CDR1 LGHNA and CDR2 YSLEER. V was clipped by 4 bases and J by 5 bases, with 11 bases between them. The CDR3 DNA is TGCGCCAGCAGCCTGGGTGGTGGGGAGACCCAGTACTTC. This gives the protein CASSLGGGETQYF.

This clone was counted a few times. An end of the junction does not agree with germline; a read error may underlie this. The genes are TRBV6-1 and TRBJ1-1; D is undetermined. Germline V gene lookup returns CDR1 MNHNS and CDR2 SASEGT. The CDR3 contains 14 residues. The CDR3 here is CASSEGLPNPEAFF. DNA for the CDR3: TGTGCCAGCAGTGAGGGTTTACCGAACCCTGAAGCTTTCTTT.

The sample holds one count of this clone. The same CDR3 is also encoded by other DNA sequences in this sample. J is TRBJ1-1 and V is TRBV19; D ambiguous. Trimming pared 8 bases from V and 5 bases from J, leaving 15 bases between. The CDR3 covers 13 residues. From germline, CDR1 is LNHDA and CDR2 SQIVND (reference sequence). Here the CDR3 DNA reads TGTGCCAGTGGAAGGCGGCTGGGTACTGAAGCTTTCTTT. Protein product: CASGRRLGTEAFF.

The V gene is TRBV4-2, the J gene TRBJ1-1; 7 bases match TRBD1. Germline CDR1 and CDR2: LGHNA and YNFKEQ. J gave up 1 base and V 5 bases, and 4 bases lay outside the gene matches. The CDR3 is 14 residues long. Here the CDR3 DNA reads TGTGCCAGCAGCGTCCGGACAGGGAACACTGAAGCTTTCTTT. This sequence encodes CASSVRTGNTEAFF.